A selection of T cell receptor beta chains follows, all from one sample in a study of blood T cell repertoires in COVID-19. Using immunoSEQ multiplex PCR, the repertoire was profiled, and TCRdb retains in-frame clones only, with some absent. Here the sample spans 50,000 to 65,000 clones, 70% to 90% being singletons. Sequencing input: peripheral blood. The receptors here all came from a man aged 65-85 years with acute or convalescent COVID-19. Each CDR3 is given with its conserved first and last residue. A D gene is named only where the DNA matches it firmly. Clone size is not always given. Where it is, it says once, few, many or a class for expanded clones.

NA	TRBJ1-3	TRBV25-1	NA	TGTGCCAGCAGTGAATTCGGTTCCTCTGGAAACACCATATATTTT	CASSEFGSSGNTIYF
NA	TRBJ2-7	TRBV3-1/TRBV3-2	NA	TGTGCCAGCAGCCAAGAACAGGAGCAGTACTTC	CASSQEQEQYF
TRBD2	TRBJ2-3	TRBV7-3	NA	TGTGCCAGCAGCTCCCTAGCGGGAACAGATACGCAGTATTTT	CASSSLAGTDTQYF
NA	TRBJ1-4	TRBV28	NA	TGTGCCAGCAACGTGGAGGGTCGGGAAAAACTGTTTTTT	CASNVEGREKLFF
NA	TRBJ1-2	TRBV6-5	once	TGTGCCAGCAGCCCCGGGACCCAGGGGGGCTACACCTTC	CASSPGTQGGYTF
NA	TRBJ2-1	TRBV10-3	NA	TGTGCCATCGGAGTCGCGGCGGGCAATGAGCAGTTCTTC	CAIGVAAGNEQFF
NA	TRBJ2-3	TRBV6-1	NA	TGTGCCAGCAGTGAAGCGGAGCACGACCACATAGATACGCAGTATTTT	CASSEAEHDHIDTQYF
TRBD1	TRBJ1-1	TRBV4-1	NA	TGCGCCAGCAGCCAACCGGACAGGGGAGAGGTCACTGAAGCTTTCTTT	CASSQPDRGEVTEAFF
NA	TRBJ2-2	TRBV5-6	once	TGTGCCAGCAGCTTGGATCTCACCGGGGAGCTGTTTTTT	CASSLDLTGELFF
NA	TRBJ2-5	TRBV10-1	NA	TGCGCCAGCAGTGATGAGGGAGACGGAGAGACCCAGTACTTC	CASSDEGDGETQYF
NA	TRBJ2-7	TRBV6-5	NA	TGTGCCAGCAGTTACTCGCATCAGAACTACGAGCAGTACTTC	CASSYSHQNYEQYF
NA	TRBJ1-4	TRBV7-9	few	TGTGCCAGCAGCTCCGCGGCCGGGGTTGAAAAACTGTTTTTT	CASSSAAGVEKLFF
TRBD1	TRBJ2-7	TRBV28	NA	TGTGCCAGCAACACCGGGACAGCCTCCTACGAGCAGTACTTC	CASNTGTASYEQYF
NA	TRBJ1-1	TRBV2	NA	TGTGCCAGCAGTGAAGAGAGGGTTGGAGTCAAGGACACTGAAGCTTTCTTT	CASSEERVGVKDTEAFF
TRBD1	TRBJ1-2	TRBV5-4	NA	TGTGCCAGCAGCTGGGGACAGGGGGTGAGGAGCTACACCTTC	CASSWGQGVRSYTF
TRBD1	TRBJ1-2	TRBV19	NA	TGTGCCAGTAGCACGACAGGGGGAGCCTCAAGGGGTGGCTACACCTTC	CASSTTGGASRGGYTF
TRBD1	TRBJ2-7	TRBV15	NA	TGTGCCACCAGCAGACGGACAGGGGGCGCGTTGGACGAGCAGTACTTC	CATSRRTGGALDEQYF
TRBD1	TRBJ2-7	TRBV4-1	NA	TGCGCCAGCAGCCCCCGGGACAGGTCCTACGAGCAGTACTTC	CASSPRDRSYEQYF
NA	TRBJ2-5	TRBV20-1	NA	TGCAGTGCTAGTGCTCCGGGATTGGGGTACCAAGAGACCCAGTACTTC	CSASAPGLGYQETQYF
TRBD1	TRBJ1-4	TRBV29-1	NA	TGCAGCGTCGGACAGGGTAATGAAAAACTGTTTTTT	CSVGQGNEKLFF
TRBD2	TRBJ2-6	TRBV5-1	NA	TGCGCCACCCGACTAGCGGGGTCCCCTGGGGCCAACGTCCTGACTTTC	CATRLAGSPGANVLTF
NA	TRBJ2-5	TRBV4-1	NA	TGCGCCAGCAGCCAAGAAGGCTCCCTAGCCCAGTACTTC	CASSQEGSLAQYF